These 4 T cell receptor beta chains share one sample of origin, sequenced in a study of neoadjuvant anti-PD-1 for oral cavity cancer. Produced via immunoSEQ multiplex PCR; TCRdb's table is partial and in-frame only. The sample yields tens of thousands of clones, around 88% seen once. Source: PBMCs, taken before nivolumab (anti-PD-1) treatment. These TCRs come from a person aged 40 to 85 with oral cavity squamous cell carcinoma.

The V call is TRBV29-1, the J call TRBJ2-1, with 12 nucleotides matching TRBD2. The CDR3 is 14 residues long. The germline V gene encodes CDR1 SQVTM and CDR2 ANQGSEA. The ends lost 1 base at V and 9 bases at J; junction bases unmatched: 4. The CDR3 DNA is TGCAGCGTTGAAGCTCTAGCGGGGGGGCTTGAGCAGTTCTTC. Translation gives CSVEALAGGLEQFF.

The chain employs TRBV7-2 and TRBJ2-5; the D call may be TRBD1 or TRBD2 (7 bases each). The germline V gene encodes CDR1 SGHTA and CDR2 FQGNSA. CDR3 length equals 14 residues. V was clipped by 5 bases and J by 5 bases, with 15 bases between them. CDR3 sequence reads: CASSPQGGSETQYF. For the CDR3, the DNA is TGTGCCAGCAGCCCCCAGGGGGGGTCGGAGACCCAGTACTTC.

The chain is built from TRBV10-3 and TRBJ2-1; 13 bases align to TRBD2. The CDR3 has 18 residues. Germline values: CDR1 ENHRY, CDR2 SYGVKD. J lost 4 bases, V lost 0 bases, and 6 bases had no gene match. CDR3 sequence: CAISESDWTSGSYNEQFF. The CDR3 DNA is TGTGCCATCAGTGAGTCAGACTGGACTAGCGGGAGTTACAATGAGCAGTTCTTC.

The chain couples TRBV11-2 to TRBJ2-7; D perhaps matches TRBD1 (6 bases). The CDR3 has 14 residues. Germline-derived CDR1 and CDR2 are SGHAT and FQNNGV. V was cut by 5 bases and J by 0 bases, with 11 bases left in between. CDR3: CASSLTGISYEQYF. The CDR3 nucleotides read TGTGCCAGCAGCCTCACAGGGATCTCCTACGAGCAGTACTTC.